This TCR beta chain originates from a study of blood T cells in healthy people across ages (dated by TCRdb to 2014 to 2015). With regard to the full study: In model experiments, template switching captured about one uniquely barcoded TCR beta cDNA molecule for every two T cells. To track age-related changes in TCR beta repertoire diversity, the study relied on deep sequencing normalized with unique cDNA molecular identifiers. The study analyzed two additional independent replicas of 1 million unique cDNA reads from the same blood draw for two donors, one aged 18 to 29 and one aged 80 or older. The donors were split into four age groups: young (average 16 years), middle-aged (over 35), aged (approximately 60) and long-lived (under 85). Donors of different ages were randomly distributed across sequencing lanes to avoid experimental bias. Results the study describes overall, beyond this receptor: Estimates of total diversity based on one million sequenced T cells were regarded as lower bounds and as underestimates. As age increased, observed TCR beta diversity per million T cells dropped in a roughly linear way, and a significant reduction was already evident by age 40. Compared with the aged group, more naive CD4+ T cells, fewer expanded clones and increased TCR diversity were shown by the long-lived group, suggesting age selection. A strong correlation was found between observed TCR beta diversity and the percentage of naive T cells measured by flow cytometry. Since profiling was done on bulk unsorted PBMCs, naive and antigen-experienced compartments could not be conclusively compared. Because the CMV infection status of the donors was unknown, age-related changes in expanded clonotypes may potentially have been confounded.

Systemically healthy Caucasian individuals from Russia, 35 to 50 in total and aged about 6 to 95 years, were included as donors. Approximately 9.3 milliliters of peripheral blood were drawn from each donor into EDTA-treated Vacutainer tubes. Ficoll-Paque density-gradient centrifugation was used to isolate PBMCs, with at least 6.5 million per sample. Total RNA was extracted from PBMCs with Trizol reagent, with at least 5 micrograms obtained per sample. Naive CD45RAhigh/CD27high T cell percentages were measured by flow cytometry on a PBMC aliquot from every donor. As regards this clonotype: Its antigen remains undetermined. No much larger clone exists at a distance of one base, and base qualities are not known.

Via the germline V gene (reference sequence), CDR1 is LGHDT and CDR2 YNNKEL. Unmatched junction bases come to 6, with V trimmed by 3 bases and J by 4 bases. Measured from the cysteine to the phenylalanine, the CDR3 is 15 residues long. Of all the DNA, just the CDR3 is kept, 45 bases in frame from base 1. Library method: 5' RACE. Sequenced using an Illumina HiSeq 2500. A second roughly 6 to 11 cycle PCR used a sample-barcoded 5' primer and a J-beta primer mix. A template-switch 5' adaptor carrying 12 random nucleotides introduced a unique molecular identifier onto each TCR beta cDNA molecule. Each sample yielded at least 2.5 million CDR3-containing paired-end reads. The Mint cDNA synthesis kit, primed by a TRBC-specific oligonucleotide, was used to synthesize first-strand cDNA from all RNA. After uracil-DNA glycosylase treatment, a first 18-cycle PCR used universal primers M1SS and BC2_uni_R on all cDNA. Under the source paper's analysis protocol: Normalization of each sample was performed by random selection of 1 million high-quality reads, each carrying a distinct molecular identifier. Reads sharing molecular identifiers were discarded rather than binned into consensus sequences. MiTCR, run with a Q25 quality threshold and the strictest error-elimination algorithm, handled CDR3 identification, clonotype clustering and error correction. A nonparametric unseen species model with Euler transformation was used to estimate lower-bound total TCR beta diversity. The public sequencing data were trimmed at Q25 with fastp and processed into clonotypes with MiXCR by TCRdb, which kept only in-frame beta chains. Each entry is one CDR3 protein sequence, shown with its most common DNA and genes. Here the V and J calls rest on TCRdb's processing, not on the authors' analysis. The sample includes roughly 790,000 distinct CDR3 sequences, with around 46% observed a single time. The ten biggest clones cover 20% of the sample.

The sample was blood. The TCR originated in a woman in her fifties or sixties in good health. The sequence joins TRBV3-1 to TRBJ2-3; the junction holds 8 bases that match TRBD1. CDR3 reads: CASSQGDRGADTQYF. The DNA sequence follows: TGTGCCAGCAGCCAGGGCGACAGGGGAGCAGATACGCAGTATTTT.